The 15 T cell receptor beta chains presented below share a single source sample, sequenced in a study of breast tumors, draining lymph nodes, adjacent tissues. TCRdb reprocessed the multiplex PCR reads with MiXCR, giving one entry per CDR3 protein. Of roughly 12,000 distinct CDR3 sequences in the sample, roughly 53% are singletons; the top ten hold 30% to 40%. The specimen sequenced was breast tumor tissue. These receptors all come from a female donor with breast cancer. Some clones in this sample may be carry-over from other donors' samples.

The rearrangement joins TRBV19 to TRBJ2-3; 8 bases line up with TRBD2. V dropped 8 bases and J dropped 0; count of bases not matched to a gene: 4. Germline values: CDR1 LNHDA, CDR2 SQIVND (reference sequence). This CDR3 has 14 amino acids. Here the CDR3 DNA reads TGTGCCAGTGAAGCGGGGGCCAGCACAGATACGCAGTATTTT. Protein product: CASEAGASTDTQYF.

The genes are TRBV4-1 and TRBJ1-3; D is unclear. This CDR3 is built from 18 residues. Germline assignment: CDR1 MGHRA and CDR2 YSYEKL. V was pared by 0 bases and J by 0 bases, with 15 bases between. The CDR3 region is CASSQDRLRVSSGNTIYF. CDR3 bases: TGCGCCAGCAGCCAAGATCGCCTGAGGGTGAGCTCTGGAAACACCATATATTTT.

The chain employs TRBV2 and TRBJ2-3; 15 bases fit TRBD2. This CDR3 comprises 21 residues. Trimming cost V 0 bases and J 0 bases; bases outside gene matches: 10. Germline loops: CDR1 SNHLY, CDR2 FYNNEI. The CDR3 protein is CASSEAWTSGGASLSTDTQYF. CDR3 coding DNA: TGTGCCAGCAGTGAAGCCTGGACTAGCGGGGGGGCATCACTAAGCACAGATACGCAGTATTTT.

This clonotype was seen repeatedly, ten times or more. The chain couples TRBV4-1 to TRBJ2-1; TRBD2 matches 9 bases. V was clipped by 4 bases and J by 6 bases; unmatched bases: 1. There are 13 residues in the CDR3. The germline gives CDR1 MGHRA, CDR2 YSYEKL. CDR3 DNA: TGCGCCAGCAGCCGCGGGAGGGCCAATGAGCAGTTCTTC. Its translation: CASSRGRANEQFF.

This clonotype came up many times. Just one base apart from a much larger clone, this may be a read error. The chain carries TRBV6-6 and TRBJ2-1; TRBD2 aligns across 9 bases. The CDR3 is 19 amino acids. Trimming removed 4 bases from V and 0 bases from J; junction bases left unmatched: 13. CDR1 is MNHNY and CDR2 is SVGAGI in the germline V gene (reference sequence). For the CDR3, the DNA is TGTGCCAGCAGTTCCCCCATTCCAGCGGGGGGCCACTCCTACAATGAGCAGTTCTTC. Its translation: CASSSPIPAGGHSYNEQFF.

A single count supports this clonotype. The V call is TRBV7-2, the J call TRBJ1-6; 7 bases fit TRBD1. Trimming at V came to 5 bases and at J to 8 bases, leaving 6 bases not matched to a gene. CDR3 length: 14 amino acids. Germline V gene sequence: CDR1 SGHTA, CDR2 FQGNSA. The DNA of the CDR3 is TGTGCCAGCAGCCCCACAGGGGATCATTCACCCCTCCACTTT. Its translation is CASSPTGDHSPLHF.

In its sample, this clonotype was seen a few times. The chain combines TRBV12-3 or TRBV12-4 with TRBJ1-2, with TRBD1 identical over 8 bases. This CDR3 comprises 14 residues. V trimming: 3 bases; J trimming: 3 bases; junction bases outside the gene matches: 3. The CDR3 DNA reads TGTGCCAGCAGTTTCCAGGGGGCATACTATGGCTACACCTTC. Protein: CASSFQGAYYGYTF.

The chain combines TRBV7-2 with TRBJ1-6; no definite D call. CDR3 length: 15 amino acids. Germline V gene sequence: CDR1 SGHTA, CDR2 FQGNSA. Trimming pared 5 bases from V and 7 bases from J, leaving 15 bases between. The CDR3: CASSPGGPSNSPLHF. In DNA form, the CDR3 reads TGTGCCAGCAGCCCAGGAGGACCATCGAATTCACCCCTCCACTTT.

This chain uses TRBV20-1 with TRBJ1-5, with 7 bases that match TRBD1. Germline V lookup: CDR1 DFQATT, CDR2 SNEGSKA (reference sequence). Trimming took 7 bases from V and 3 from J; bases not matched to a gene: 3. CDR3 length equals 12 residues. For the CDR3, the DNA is TGCAGTGGAAGGGGGCTCAATCAGCCCCAGCATTTT. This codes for CSGRGLNQPQHF.

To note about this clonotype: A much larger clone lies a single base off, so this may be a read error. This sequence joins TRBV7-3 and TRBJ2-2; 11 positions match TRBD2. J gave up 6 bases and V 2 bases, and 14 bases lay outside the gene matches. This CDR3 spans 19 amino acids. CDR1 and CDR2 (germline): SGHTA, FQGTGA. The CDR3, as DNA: TGTGCCAGCAGCTTACGGCTAGCGGGAGGTTCGGGTAACCCCGGGGAGCTGTTTTTT. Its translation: CASSLRLAGGSGNPGELFF. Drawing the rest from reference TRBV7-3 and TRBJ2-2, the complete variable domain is GAGVSQTPSNKVTEKGKYVELRCDPISGHTALYWYRQSLGQGPEFLIYFQGTGAADDSGLPNDRFFAVRPEGSVSTLKIQRTERGDSAVYLCASSLRLAGGSGNPGELFFGEGSRLTVL.

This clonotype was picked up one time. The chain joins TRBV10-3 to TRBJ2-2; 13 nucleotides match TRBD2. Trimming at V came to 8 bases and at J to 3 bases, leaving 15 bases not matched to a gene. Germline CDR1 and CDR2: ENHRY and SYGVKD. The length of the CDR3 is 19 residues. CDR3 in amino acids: CAIGNPGLAGVGYTGELFF. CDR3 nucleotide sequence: TGTGCCATCGGCAACCCCGGACTAGCGGGAGTTGGGTACACCGGGGAGCTGTTTTTT.

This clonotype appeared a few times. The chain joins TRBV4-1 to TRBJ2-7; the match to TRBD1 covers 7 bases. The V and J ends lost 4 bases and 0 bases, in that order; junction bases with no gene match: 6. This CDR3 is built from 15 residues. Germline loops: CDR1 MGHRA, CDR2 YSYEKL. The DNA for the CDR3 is TGCGCCAGCAGCCCAATGGACAGGTTCTCCTACGAGCAGTACTTC. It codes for CASSPMDRFSYEQYF.

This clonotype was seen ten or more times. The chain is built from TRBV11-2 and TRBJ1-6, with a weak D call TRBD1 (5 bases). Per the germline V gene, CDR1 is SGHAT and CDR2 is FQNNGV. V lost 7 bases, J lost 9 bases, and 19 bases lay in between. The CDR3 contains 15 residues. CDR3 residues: CASTLSGGSGSPLHF. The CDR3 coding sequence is TGTGCCAGCACCCTCTCTGGGGGGTCCGGTTCACCCCTCCACTTT. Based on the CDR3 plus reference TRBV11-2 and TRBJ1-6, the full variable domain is EAGVAQSPRYKIIEKRQSVAFWCNPISGHATLYWYQQILGQGPKLLIQFQNNGVVDDSQLPKDRFSAERLKGVDSTLKIQPAKLEDSAVYLCASTLSGGSGSPLHFGNGTRLTVT.

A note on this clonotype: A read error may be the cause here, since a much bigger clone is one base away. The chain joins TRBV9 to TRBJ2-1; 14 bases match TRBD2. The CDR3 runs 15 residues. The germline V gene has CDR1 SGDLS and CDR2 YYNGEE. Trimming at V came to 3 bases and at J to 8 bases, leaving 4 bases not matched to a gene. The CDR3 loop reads CASSARTSGRYEQFF. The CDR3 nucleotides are TGTGCCAGCAGCGCTAGGACTAGCGGGAGGTATGAGCAGTTCTTC.

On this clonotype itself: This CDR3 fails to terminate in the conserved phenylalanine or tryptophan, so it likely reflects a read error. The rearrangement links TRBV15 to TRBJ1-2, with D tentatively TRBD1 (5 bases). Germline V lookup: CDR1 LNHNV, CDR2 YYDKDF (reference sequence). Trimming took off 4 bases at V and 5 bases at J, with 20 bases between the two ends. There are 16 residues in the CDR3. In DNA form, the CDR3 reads TGTGCCACCAGCAAGGGGAAAAAACGATCCGATTATGGCTACACCTCC. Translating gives CATSKGKKRSDYGYTS.